The 29 T cell receptor beta chains below come from one sample, sequenced in a study. TCRdb recomputed calls from the RT-PCR reads with MiXCR, one row per CDR3 protein. The table lists around 700,000 distinct CDR3 sequences, approximately 15% of them singletons. Sequencing was done on a sample of memory CD4+ T cells from blood. These receptors came from a female donor in good health, serving as a healthy control.

This clonotype has more than one count but fewer than ten. The chain uses TRBV20-1 and TRBJ2-1; 10 bases fit TRBD2. This CDR3 spans 20 amino acids. Losses at the gene ends were 2 bases for V and 2 bases for J; bases not matched to a gene: 18. Germline loops: CDR1 DFQATT, CDR2 SNEGSKA (reference sequence). This CDR3 is CSARRPPSGGDYGPYNEQFF. The CDR3 DNA follows: TGCAGTGCTAGACGCCCCCCGAGCGGGGGGGACTACGGACCCTACAATGAGCAGTTCTTC.

This clonotype was picked up many times. This chain uses TRBV6-6 with TRBJ2-3; no clear D gene. This CDR3 contains 16 residues. The V gene's germline CDR1 is MNHNY and CDR2 SVGAGI (reference sequence). V lost 7 bases, J lost 0 bases, and 17 bases lay in between. DNA of the CDR3: TGTGCCAGCATCCCAAAGGCGACTTCTAGCACAGATACGCAGTATTTT. As protein: CASIPKATSSTDTQYF.

This clonotype was counted only a few times. The chain carries TRBV10-3 and TRBJ2-3; D gene uncertain. Germline values: CDR1 ENHRY, CDR2 SYGVKD. The CDR3 length is 18 residues. Trimming took 1 base from V and 0 from J, leaving 17 bases between them. The CDR3 sequence: CAISEWGGASSSTDTQYF. The CDR3 coding sequence is TGTGCCATCAGTGAGTGGGGTGGTGCCAGCTCTAGCACAGATACGCAGTATTTT.

V is TRBV2 and J is TRBJ2-1; D call uncertain. Germline assignment: CDR1 SNHLY and CDR2 FYNNEI. Trimming stripped 4 bases from V and 10 bases from J, with 14 bases between. The length of the CDR3 is 13 residues. CDR3 nucleotides: TGTGCCAGCAGTGTTGACTTCAGACGGGAGCAGTTCTTC. This translates into CASSVDFRREQFF.

In its sample, this clonotype was seen many times. The V and J genes are TRBV3-1 and TRBJ1-2, with D uncertain. This CDR3 region has 13 residues. Germline-derived CDR1 and CDR2 are LGHDT and YNNKEL (reference sequence). Trimming stripped 0 bases from V and 5 bases from J, with 7 bases between. The CDR3 loop reads CASSQDKEYGYTF. CDR3 nucleotides: TGTGCCAGCAGCCAAGATAAAGAGTATGGCTACACCTTC.

This clonotype was detected only a few times. The CDR3 loop is CSARQALRDTEAFF. In DNA form, the CDR3 reads TGCAGCGCTAGACAGGCCCTCAGGGACACTGAAGCTTTCTTT. The chain links TRBV29-1 to TRBJ1-1, with D possibly being TRBD1 (6 bases). From germline, CDR1 is SQVTM and CDR2 ANQGSEA. The germline V and J ends were trimmed by 7 bases and 3 bases, with 18 bases remaining between them. The CDR3 has 14 residues.

This clonotype has more than one count but fewer than ten. This chain connects TRBV24-1 to TRBJ1-2; possibly TRBD1 for D (5 bases). The V and J ends lost 3 bases and 3 bases respectively, with 13 bases between them. Germline V gene lookup returns CDR1 KGHDR and CDR2 SFDVKD. The CDR3 runs to 15 residues. The CDR3 protein is CATSDRQTRHYGYTF. In nucleotides, the CDR3 is TGTGCCACCAGTGATCGACAGACCAGACACTATGGCTACACCTTC.

The rearrangement uses TRBV12-3 or TRBV12-4 and TRBJ1-5; D is uncertain. The CDR3 contains 14 residues. V lost 5 bases, J lost 8 bases, and 16 bases lay in between. CDR3 protein: CASSASSALEPQHF. For the CDR3, the DNA is TGTGCCAGCAGTGCCAGCAGCGCCCTGGAGCCCCAGCATTTT.

This clonotype has just a few counts. The genes are TRBV6-5 and TRBJ1-5, with a possible D match to TRBD1 (6 bases). Trimming left V 5 bases short and J 3 bases short, with 17 bases between. There are 16 residues in the CDR3. Germline assignment: CDR1 MNHEY and CDR2 SVGAGI. The CDR3 DNA sequence: TGTGCCAGCAGTAATGGACAGCACACAACCAATCAGCCCCAGCATTTT. Protein product: CASSNGQHTTNQPQHF.

This clonotype was observed many times. V and J are TRBV5-1 and TRBJ2-2; D ambiguous. In germline, CDR1 is SGHRS, CDR2 YFSETQ. This CDR3 is 15 amino acids long. Trimming shortened V by 4 bases and J by 5 bases, and 15 bases separated the two germline ends. The CDR3, as DNA: TGCGCCAGCAGCCTGGAGCCGGGTTATACCGGGGAGCTGTTTTTT. As protein: CASSLEPGYTGELFF. The whole variable domain, filled in from reference TRBV5-1 and TRBJ2-2, reads KAGVTQTPRYLIKTRGQQVTLSCSPISGHRSVSWYQQTPGQGLQFLFEYFSETQRNKGNFPGRFSGRQFSNSRSEMNVSTLELGDSALYLCASSLEPGYTGELFFGEGSRLTVL.

This clonotype was detected ten times or more. V usage is TRBV20-1 and J usage is TRBJ1-3; 11 nucleotides line up with TRBD1. With 4 bases clipped from V and 2 bases from J, the junction kept 7 bases outside the gene matches. The CDR3 has 16 amino acids. Per germline, CDR1 DFQATT and CDR2 SNEGSKA (reference sequence). The DNA for the CDR3 is TGCAGTGCTACCCGGGACAGGGGGAAGGCTGGAAACACCATATATTTT. Translation: CSATRDRGKAGNTIYF.

In its sample, this clonotype was seen a few times. The chain's CDR3 is CASSLSTDGYTF. The CDR3 bases are TGTGCCAGCAGTTTGTCGACAGATGGCTACACCTTC. V and J are TRBV28 and TRBJ1-2; TRBD1 is a possible D gene (5 bases). V was clipped by 3 bases and J by 6 bases, with 8 bases between them. The CDR3 sequence is 12 residues long. Germline V lookup: CDR1 MDHEN, CDR2 SYDVKM.

J is TRBJ1-4 and V is TRBV6-1, with D hard to call. Germline CDR1 and CDR2: MNHNS and SASEGT. The V end was cut by 3 bases, the J end by 0 bases, with 11 bases between. This CDR3 is 16 amino acids long. The CDR3 nucleotides read TGTGCCAGCAGTGATCGGGCACCGTCAACTAATGAAAAACTGTTTTTT. This codes for CASSDRAPSTNEKLFF.

There are many counts of this clonotype. V gene TRBV29-1 combines with J gene TRBJ2-3; tentatively, D is TRBD1 or TRBD2 (5 bases each). Germline assignment: CDR1 SQVTM and CDR2 ANQGSEA. The CDR3 covers 14 residues. Trimming left V 4 bases short and J 1 base short, with 12 bases between. CDR3 sequence (DNA): TGCAGCGTTGTTCCGGGGACGGGCACAGATACGCAGTATTTT. Translation: CSVVPGTGTDTQYF.

This clonotype was observed a few times. J is TRBJ2-1 and V is TRBV20-1; TRBD2 aligns across 10 bases. Germline V gene data show CDR1 as DFQATT and CDR2 as SNEGSKA (reference sequence). The junction had 4 bases not matched to a gene; V was cut back by 0 bases and J by 8 bases. CDR3 length: 14 amino acids. CDR3 loop: CSARDPLAGDEQFF. Written as DNA, the CDR3 is TGCAGTGCTAGAGATCCCCTAGCGGGAGATGAGCAGTTCTTC.

The rearrangement uses TRBV5-1 and TRBJ1-2, with a possible D match to TRBD1 (6 bases). There are 11 residues in the CDR3. From germline, CDR1 is SGHRS and CDR2 YFSETQ. Trimming shortened V by 8 bases and J by 5 bases, and 10 bases separated the two germline ends. DNA for the CDR3: TGCGCCAGTCGACAGGAGTATGGCTACACCTTC. This translates into CASRQEYGYTF. Combining the CDR3 with reference TRBV5-1 and TRBJ1-2 gives the whole variable domain KAGVTQTPRYLIKTRGQQVTLSCSPISGHRSVSWYQQTPGQGLQFLFEYFSETQRNKGNFPGRFSGRQFSNSRSEMNVSTLELGDSALYLCASRQEYGYTFGSGTRLTVV.

Points on this clonotype: At one end the junction does not follow the germline gene, possibly because of a read error. V is TRBV20-1 and J is TRBJ1-1; no firm D call. Germline V lookup: CDR1 DFQATT, CDR2 SNEGSKA (reference sequence). CDR3 length: 11 amino acids. The CDR3 spells CSARDGIREKF. In DNA form, the CDR3 reads TGCAGTGCTAGAGACGGTATTCGGGAAAAATTT.

This sequence joins TRBV6-1 and TRBJ1-4; TRBD1 agrees at 11 bases. Germline CDR1 MNHNS, CDR2 SASEGT. The CDR3 spans 14 residues. V was pared by 6 bases and J by 8 bases, with 5 bases of the junction left unmatched. The CDR3 sequence: CASRAGQGAEKLFF. Written as DNA, the CDR3 is TGTGCCAGCAGGGCCGGACAGGGGGCCGAAAAACTGTTTTTT.

This clonotype turned up a few times. The chain joins TRBV4-3 to TRBJ2-1; 7 positions match TRBD2. The CDR3 is 15 residues long. V dropped 1 base and J dropped 7; count of bases not matched to a gene: 7. Germline CDR1 and CDR2: LGHNA and YSLEER. The CDR3 coding sequence is TGCGCCAGCAGCCAAGCAAGGGGAGGGAGAAATGAGCAGTTCTTC. It codes for CASSQARGGRNEQFF.

The rearrangement uses TRBV7-8 and TRBJ1-3; D is unclear. This CDR3 has 16 residues. The germline CDR1 and CDR2 sequences are SGHVS and FQNEAQ. V was pared by 2 bases and J by 1 base, with 12 bases between. The CDR3: CASSLTFGQSGNTIYF. The DNA for the CDR3 is TGTGCCAGCAGCTTAACGTTTGGGCAGTCTGGAAACACCATATATTTT.

V and J are TRBV3-1 and TRBJ1-3, with D unresolved. CDR3 length equals 15 residues. Trimming left V 1 base short and J 1 base short, with 8 bases between. CDR1 and CDR2 from the germline V gene are LGHDT and YNNKEL (reference sequence). The CDR3 DNA sequence: TGTGCCAGCAGCCAAGCGGGTGGGTCTGGAAACACCATATATTTT. Amino acids: CASSQAGGSGNTIYF.

This clonotype appeared many times. The rearrangement uses TRBV27 and TRBJ2-7; 9 bases match TRBD2. CDR1 and CDR2 (germline): MNHEY, SMNVEV (reference sequence). J was trimmed by 7 bases and V by 4 bases; bases with no gene match: 8. This CDR3 spans 14 amino acids. CDR3 protein: CASSYLAGVGEQYF. CDR3 coding DNA: TGTGCCAGCAGTTATTTAGCGGGAGTGGGAGAGCAGTACTTC.

In its sample, this clonotype was seen many times. This sequence joins TRBV28 and TRBJ2-3; D is ambiguous. The V end was cut by 3 bases, the J end by 10 bases, with 8 bases between. Germline V lookup: CDR1 MDHEN, CDR2 SYDVKM. The CDR3 length is 11 residues. The CDR3 reads CASSFEWAQYF. The DNA of the CDR3 is TGTGCCAGCAGTTTCGAATGGGCGCAGTATTTT.

Many counts were recorded for this clonotype. The rearrangement joins TRBV12-3 or TRBV12-4 to TRBJ1-2; weak D call: TRBD1 (6 bases). The CDR3 sequence is 14 residues long. With 6 bases removed from V and 4 bases from J, the gap between germline ends came to 15 bases. The CDR3 DNA is TGTGCCAGCAGACGATCCCAGGGGATCTATGGCTACACCTTC. It codes for CASRRSQGIYGYTF.

This clonotype was picked up many times. The rearrangement joins TRBV29-1 to TRBJ2-3, with 8 bases matching TRBD2. Trimming took 7 bases from V and 6 from J; bases not matched to a gene: 12. The CDR3 sequence is 14 residues long. The germline gives CDR1 SQVTM, CDR2 ANQGSEA. In nucleotides, the CDR3 is TGCAGCGCCGAGCGATCCGGGGGGGTCGATACGCAGTATTTT. It specifies CSAERSGGVDTQYF.

In its sample, this clonotype was seen a few times. The chain recombines TRBV6-1 with TRBJ2-7; D may be TRBD1 or TRBD2 (5 bases each). Germline lookup yields CDR1 MNHNS and CDR2 SASEGT. The germline V and J ends were trimmed by 3 bases and 3 bases, with 12 bases remaining between them. The CDR3 contains 14 residues. The CDR3 sequence: CASSDWGSFYEQYF. DNA for the CDR3: TGTGCCAGCAGTGATTGGGGGAGCTTCTACGAGCAGTACTTC.

Many counts were recorded for this clonotype. This rearrangement joins TRBV5-1 to TRBJ2-3; 11 nucleotides match TRBD2. Trimming at V came to 6 bases and at J to 6 bases, leaving 9 bases not matched to a gene. Germline lookup yields CDR1 SGHRS and CDR2 YFSETQ. CDR3 length equals 15 residues. CDR3 sequence: CASNDIAGGPDTQYF. DNA for the CDR3: TGCGCCAGCAACGATATAGCGGGAGGGCCCGATACGCAGTATTTT.

The V call is TRBV7-2, the J call TRBJ2-7, with D tentatively TRBD1 (5 bases). CDR3 size: 17 residues. V shed 3 bases and J shed 2 bases, with 20 bases lying between them. CDR1 and CDR2 from the germline V gene are SGHTA and FQGNSA. CDR3 amino acids: CASSFSSQAFPTYEQYF. CDR3 coding DNA: TGTGCCAGCAGCTTTTCGTCACAGGCCTTCCCTACCTACGAGCAGTACTTC.

V gene TRBV20-1 combines with J gene TRBJ2-7; 7 bases line up with TRBD2. The V gene end was trimmed by 0 bases and the J gene end by 3 bases; junction bases not matched to a gene: 5. The germline CDR1 and CDR2 sequences are DFQATT and SNEGSKA (reference sequence). The CDR3 covers 14 residues. The CDR3 sequence: CSARDRGGHYEQYF. CDR3 nucleotide sequence: TGCAGTGCTAGAGATCGGGGAGGGCACTACGAGCAGTACTTC.